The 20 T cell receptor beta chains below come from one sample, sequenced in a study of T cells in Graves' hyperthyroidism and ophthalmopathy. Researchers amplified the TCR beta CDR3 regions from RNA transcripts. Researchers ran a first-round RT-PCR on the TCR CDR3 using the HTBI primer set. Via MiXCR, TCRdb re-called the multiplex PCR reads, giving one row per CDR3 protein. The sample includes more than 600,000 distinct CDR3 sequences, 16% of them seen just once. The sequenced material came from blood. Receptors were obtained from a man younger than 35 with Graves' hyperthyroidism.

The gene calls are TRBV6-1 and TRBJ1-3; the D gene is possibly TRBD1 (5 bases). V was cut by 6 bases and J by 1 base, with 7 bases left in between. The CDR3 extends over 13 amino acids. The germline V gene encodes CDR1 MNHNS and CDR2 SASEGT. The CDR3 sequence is CASRRGSGNTIYF. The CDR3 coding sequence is TGTGCCAGCAGAAGGGGTTCTGGAAACACCATATATTTT.

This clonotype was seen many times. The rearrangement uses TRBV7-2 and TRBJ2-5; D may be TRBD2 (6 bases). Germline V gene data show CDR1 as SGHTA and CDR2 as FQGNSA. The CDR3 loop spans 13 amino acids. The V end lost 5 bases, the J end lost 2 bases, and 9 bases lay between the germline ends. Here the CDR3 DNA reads TGTGCCAGCAGCGGGGGGAGGCAAGAGACCCAGTACTTC. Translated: CASSGGRQETQYF. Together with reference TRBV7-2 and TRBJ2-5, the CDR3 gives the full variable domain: GAGVSQSPSNKVTEKGKDVELRCDPISGHTALYWYRQSLGQGLEFLIYFQGNSAPDKSGLPSDRFSAERTGGSVSTLTIQRTQQEDSAVYLCASSGGRQETQYFGPGTRLLVL.

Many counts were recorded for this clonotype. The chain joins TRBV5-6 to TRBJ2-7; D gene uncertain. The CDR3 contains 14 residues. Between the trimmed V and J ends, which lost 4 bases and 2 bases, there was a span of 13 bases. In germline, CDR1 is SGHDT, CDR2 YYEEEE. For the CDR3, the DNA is TGTGCCAGCAGCCGTAAGGGCACCGCCTACGAGCAGTACTTC. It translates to CASSRKGTAYEQYF.

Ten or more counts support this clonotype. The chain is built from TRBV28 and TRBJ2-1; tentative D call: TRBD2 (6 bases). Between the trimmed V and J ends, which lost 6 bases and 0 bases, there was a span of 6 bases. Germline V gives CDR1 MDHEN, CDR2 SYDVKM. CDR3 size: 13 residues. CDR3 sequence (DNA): TGTGCCAGCAGGACTAGCTCCTACAATGAGCAGTTCTTC. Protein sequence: CASRTSSYNEQFF.

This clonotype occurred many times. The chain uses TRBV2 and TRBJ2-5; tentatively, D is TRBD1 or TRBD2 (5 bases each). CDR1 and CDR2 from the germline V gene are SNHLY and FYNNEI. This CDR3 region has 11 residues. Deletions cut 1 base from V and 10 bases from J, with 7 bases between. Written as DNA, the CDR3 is TGTGCCAGCAGTGAAGGGGGGTTCCAGTACTTC. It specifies CASSEGGFQYF.

The chain's CDR3 is CASSFAEGRRGNTIYF. The CDR3 DNA is TGTGCCAGCAGTTTCGCAGAGGGGAGGAGAGGAAACACCATATATTTT. The chain carries TRBV28 and TRBJ1-3; D perhaps matches TRBD1 (5 bases). Germline CDR1 MDHEN, CDR2 SYDVKM. This CDR3 region has 16 residues. V lost 3 bases and J 4 bases, leaving 16 bases between the germline ends.

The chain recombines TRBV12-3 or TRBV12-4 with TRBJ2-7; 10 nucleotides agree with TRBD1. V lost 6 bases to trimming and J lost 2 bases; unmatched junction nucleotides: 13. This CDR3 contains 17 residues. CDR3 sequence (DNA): TGTGCCAGCAGCAAGGGACAGGGGCTACCCCCTACCTACGAGCAGTACTTC. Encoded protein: CASSKGQGLPPTYEQYF.

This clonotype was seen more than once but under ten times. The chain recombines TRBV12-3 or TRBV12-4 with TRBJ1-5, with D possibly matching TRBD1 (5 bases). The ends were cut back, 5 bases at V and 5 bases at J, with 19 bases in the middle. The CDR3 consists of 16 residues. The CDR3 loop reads CASSRWDRRIDQPQHF. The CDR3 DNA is TGTGCCAGCAGTCGGTGGGACCGCCGAATCGATCAGCCCCAGCATTTT.

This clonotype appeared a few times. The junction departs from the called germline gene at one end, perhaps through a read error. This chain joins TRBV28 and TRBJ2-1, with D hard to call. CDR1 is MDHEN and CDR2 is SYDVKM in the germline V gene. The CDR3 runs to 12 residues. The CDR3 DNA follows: TGTGCCAGCAGTTTTGAAGGTTCTGAGCAGTCCTTC. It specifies CASSFEGSEQSF.

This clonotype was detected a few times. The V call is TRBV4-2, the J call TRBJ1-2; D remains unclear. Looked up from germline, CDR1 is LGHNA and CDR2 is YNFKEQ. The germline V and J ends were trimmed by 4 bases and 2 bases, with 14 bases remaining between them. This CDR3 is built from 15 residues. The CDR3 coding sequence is TGTGCCAGCAGCCCTCAACCGAGGGAAAACTATGGCTACACCTTC. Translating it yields CASSPQPRENYGYTF.

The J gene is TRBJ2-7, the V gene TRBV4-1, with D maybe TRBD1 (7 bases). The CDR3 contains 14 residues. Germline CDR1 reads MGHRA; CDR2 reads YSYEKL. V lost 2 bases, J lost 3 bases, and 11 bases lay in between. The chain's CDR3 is CASSQTQGGYEQYF. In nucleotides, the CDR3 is TGCGCCAGCAGCCAAACCCAGGGGGGCTACGAGCAGTACTTC.

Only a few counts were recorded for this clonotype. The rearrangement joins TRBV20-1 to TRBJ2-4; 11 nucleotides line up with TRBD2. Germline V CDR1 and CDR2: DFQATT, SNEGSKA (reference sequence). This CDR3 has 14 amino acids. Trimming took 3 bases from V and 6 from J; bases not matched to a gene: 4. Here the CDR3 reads CSASLGLAANIQYF. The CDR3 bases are TGCAGTGCTAGTCTGGGACTAGCGGCAAACATTCAGTACTTC.

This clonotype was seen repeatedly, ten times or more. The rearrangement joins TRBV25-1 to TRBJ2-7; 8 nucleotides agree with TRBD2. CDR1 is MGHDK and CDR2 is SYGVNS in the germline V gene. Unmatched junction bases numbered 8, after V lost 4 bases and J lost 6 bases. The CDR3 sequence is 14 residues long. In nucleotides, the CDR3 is TGTGCCAGCAGTGCGGGCGGGAGGAGTTCCGAGCAGTACTTC. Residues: CASSAGGRSSEQYF.

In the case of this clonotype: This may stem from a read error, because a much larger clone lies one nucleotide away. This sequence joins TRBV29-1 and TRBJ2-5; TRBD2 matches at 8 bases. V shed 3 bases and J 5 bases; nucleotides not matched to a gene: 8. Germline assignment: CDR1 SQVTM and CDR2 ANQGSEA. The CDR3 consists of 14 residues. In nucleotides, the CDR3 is TGCAGCGTTGATCAACTAGCGGCCGGGGAGACCCAGTACTTC. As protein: CSVDQLAAGETQYF.

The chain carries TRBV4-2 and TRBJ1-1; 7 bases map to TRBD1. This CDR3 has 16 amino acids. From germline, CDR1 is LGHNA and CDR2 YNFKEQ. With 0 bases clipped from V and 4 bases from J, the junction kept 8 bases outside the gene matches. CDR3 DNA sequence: TGTGCCAGCAGCCAAGATTTAGGGACAGTGGCCACTGAAGCTTTCTTT. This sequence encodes CASSQDLGTVATEAFF.

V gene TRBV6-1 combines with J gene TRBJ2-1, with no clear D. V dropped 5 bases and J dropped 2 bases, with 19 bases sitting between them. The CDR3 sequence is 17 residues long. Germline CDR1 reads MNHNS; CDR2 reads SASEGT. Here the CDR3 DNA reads TGTGCCAGCAGTCTTCACGGAGTGGCGGTTCCCTACAATGAGCAGTTCTTC. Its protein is CASSLHGVAVPYNEQFF.

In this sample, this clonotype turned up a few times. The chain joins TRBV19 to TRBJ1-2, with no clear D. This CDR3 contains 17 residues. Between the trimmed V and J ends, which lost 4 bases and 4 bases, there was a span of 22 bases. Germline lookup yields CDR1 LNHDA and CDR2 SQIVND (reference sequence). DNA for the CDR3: TGTGCCAGTAGTACCCGACTCAGGAACAGTAACTTCTATGGCTACACCTTC. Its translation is CASSTRLRNSNFYGYTF.

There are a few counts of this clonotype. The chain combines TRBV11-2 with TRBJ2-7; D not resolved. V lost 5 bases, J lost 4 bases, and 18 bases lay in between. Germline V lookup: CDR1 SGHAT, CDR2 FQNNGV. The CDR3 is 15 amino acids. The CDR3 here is CASSLPDWAGYEQYF. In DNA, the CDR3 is TGTGCCAGCAGCCTCCCCGATTGGGCTGGATACGAGCAGTACTTC.

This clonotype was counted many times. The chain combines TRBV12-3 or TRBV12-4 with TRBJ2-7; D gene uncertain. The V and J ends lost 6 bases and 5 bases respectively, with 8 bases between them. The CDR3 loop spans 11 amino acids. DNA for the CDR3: TGTGCCAGCAGGTCCCGAGACGAGCAGTACTTC. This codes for CASRSRDEQYF.

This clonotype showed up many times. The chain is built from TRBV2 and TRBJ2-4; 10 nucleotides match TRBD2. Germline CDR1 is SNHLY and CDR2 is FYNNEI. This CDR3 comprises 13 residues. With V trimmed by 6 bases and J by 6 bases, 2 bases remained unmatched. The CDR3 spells CASRASGRNIQYF. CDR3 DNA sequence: TGTGCCAGCAGAGCTAGCGGGAGAAACATTCAGTACTTC.